This entry lists 31 T cell receptor beta chains sequenced from one sample in a study of cytomegalovirus exposure and HLA in healthy donors. The PCR had 60 Vbeta and 13 Jbeta primers. Generated by immunoSEQ multiplex PCR, the TCRdb table keeps only in-frame clones and is missing some. The sample yields about 190,000 clones, about four fifths seen once. The sample taken for sequencing was PBMCs. The receptors derive from a woman in her late teens or twenties in good health and CMV-seronegative.

V gene TRBV27 combines with J gene TRBJ1-2; D gene unclear. With 5 bases removed from V and 5 bases from J, the gap between germline ends came to 15 bases. Germline CDR1 is MNHEY and CDR2 is SMNVEV (reference sequence). This CDR3 has 14 residues. CDR3 residues: CASSPRGLVYGYTF. The CDR3 nucleotides read TGTGCCAGCAGTCCCCGAGGTTTAGTTTATGGCTACACCTTC.

The genes are TRBV27 and TRBJ2-7; tentatively, D is TRBD1 (6 bases). CDR1 is MNHEY and CDR2 is SMNVEV in the germline V gene (reference sequence). The germline V and J ends were trimmed by 6 bases and 1 base, with 10 bases remaining between them. The length of the CDR3 is 13 residues. CDR3 nucleotides: TGTGCCAGCAGGGGGACAAGTTCCTACGAGCAGTACGTC. This sequence encodes CASRGTSSYEQYV.

The J gene is TRBJ1-1, the V gene TRBV11-3; maybe TRBD1 (6 bases). V gave up 4 bases and J gave up 1 base, with 16 bases separating them. Germline V CDR1 and CDR2: SGHNT, YENEEA. CDR3 length: 16 amino acids. The DNA for the CDR3 is TGTGCCAGCAGCTATAGACAGGTTGGAACGAACACTGAAGCTTTCTTT. It yields the protein CASSYRQVGTNTEAFF.

The chain links TRBV6-1 to TRBJ2-7; 7 bases fit TRBD1. CDR3 length: 12 residues. Trimming removed 6 bases from V and 2 bases from J; junction bases left unmatched: 1. CDR1 is MNHNS and CDR2 is SASEGT in the germline V gene. CDR3 region: CASRQGPYEQYV. CDR3 nucleotide sequence: TGTGCCAGCAGACAGGGGCCCTACGAGCAGTACGTC.

The chain links TRBV28 to TRBJ2-4; 11 bases are a match to TRBD2. The V gene end was trimmed by 4 bases and the J gene end by 4 bases; junction bases not matched to a gene: 12. CDR3 length: 18 residues. Germline-derived CDR1 and CDR2 are MDHEN and SYDVKM. CDR3 sequence: CASSSPGLAVRGKNIQYF. In nucleotides, the CDR3 is TGTGCCAGCAGTTCACCGGGACTAGCGGTCCGTGGGAAAAACATTCAGTACTTC.

This clone showed up just a few times. The gene calls are TRBV4-1 and TRBJ2-1; 10 bases fit TRBD2. J lost 7 bases, V lost 0 bases, and 6 bases had no gene match. This CDR3 is built from 16 residues. Germline V lookup: CDR1 MGHRA, CDR2 YSYEKL. The CDR3 DNA is TGCGCCAGCAGCCAAGATAGGGCTAGCGGGAGTAATGAGCAGTTCTTC. Encoded protein: CASSQDRASGSNEQFF.

This chain uses TRBV19 with TRBJ1-5, with 7 bases aligning to TRBD1. Germline-derived CDR1 and CDR2 are LNHDA and SQIVND (reference sequence). This CDR3 has 16 residues. J gave up 3 bases and V 5 bases, and 10 bases lay outside the gene matches. The CDR3 DNA reads TGTGCCAGTAGTGTGCGACAGGGATGGGCCAATCAGCCCCAGCATTTT. Its translation: CASSVRQGWANQPQHF.

The chain joins TRBV4-3 to TRBJ2-1, with TRBD2 as a possible D gene (6 bases). Germline V gives CDR1 LGHNA, CDR2 YSLEER. V was trimmed by 0 bases and J by 8 bases, leaving 20 bases between them. The CDR3 loop spans 17 amino acids. CDR3 protein: CASSQDPGGTGRHEQFF. The CDR3 nucleotides read TGCGCCAGCAGCCAAGATCCTGGCGGGACGGGACGTCATGAGCAGTTCTTC.

The V call is TRBV4-2, the J call TRBJ1-5; no clear D gene. V was pared by 5 bases and J by 6 bases, with 17 bases between. The germline V gene encodes CDR1 LGHNA and CDR2 YNFKEQ. The CDR3 runs 15 residues. The CDR3, as DNA: TGTGCCAGCAGCAGCGGTGGCAGGCAGTTTCAGCCCCAGCATTTT. This encodes CASSSGGRQFQPQHF.

The gene calls are TRBV28 and TRBJ2-3; 7 nucleotides line up with TRBD2. V dropped 2 bases and J dropped 2; count of bases not matched to a gene: 7. Germline CDR1 is MDHEN and CDR2 is SYDVKM. The CDR3 spans 16 residues. In DNA form, the CDR3 reads TGTGCCAGCAGTTTACTGGGGGGAGGGTCCACAGATACGCAGTATTTT. Its translation: CASSLLGGGSTDTQYF.

This clone has just one count. This sequence joins TRBV6-6 and TRBJ1-1; the D gene is possibly TRBD1 (5 bases). Deletions cut 8 bases from V and 3 bases from J, with 16 bases between. Germline CDR1 is MNHNY and CDR2 is SVGAGI (reference sequence). The CDR3 contains 14 residues. CDR3 DNA: TGTGCCAGCCTCCCCTGGGGGGAATACACTGAAGCTTTCTTT. Amino acid sequence: CASLPWGEYTEAFF.

The chain is built from TRBV7-9 and TRBJ2-1; a weak D match, TRBD1 (7 bases). V lost 4 bases and J lost 5, with 21 bases in between. The germline gives CDR1 SEHNR, CDR2 FQNEAQ (reference sequence). The CDR3 is 17 residues long. This CDR3 reads CASSSRGAGGGDNEQFF. CDR3 bases: TGTGCCAGCAGCTCAAGGGGGGCAGGGGGTGGGGACAATGAGCAGTTCTTC.

The V gene is TRBV5-1, the J gene TRBJ1-5, with D perhaps matching TRBD1 (5 bases). The CDR3 sequence is 15 residues long. Germline V gene sequence: CDR1 SGHRS, CDR2 YFSETQ. V lost 0 bases and J 3 bases, leaving 10 bases between the germline ends. The CDR3: CASSLGWGDNQPQHF. For the CDR3, the DNA is TGCGCCAGCAGCTTGGGCTGGGGGGACAATCAGCCCCAGCATTTT.

This clone was seen a single time. This chain links TRBV6-1 with TRBJ2-3; TRBD2 is a possible D gene (5 bases). Germline CDR1 and CDR2: MNHNS and SASEGT. This CDR3 contains 14 residues. Trimming took off 3 bases at V and 1 base at J, with 8 bases between the two ends. The CDR3 sequence is CASSEIARTDTQYF. Written as DNA, the CDR3 is TGTGCCAGCAGTGAGATAGCGCGCACAGATACGCAGTATTTT.

The CDR3 sequence: CASSADRGDYEQYF. The CDR3 region has the DNA TGTGCCAGCAGCGCGGACAGGGGTGACTACGAGCAGTACTTC. V usage is TRBV27 and J usage is TRBJ2-7, with 9 positions matching TRBD1. V dropped 6 bases and J dropped 3; count of bases not matched to a gene: 6. This CDR3 is built from 14 residues. The germline V gene has CDR1 MNHEY and CDR2 SMNVEV (reference sequence).

The chain uses TRBV7-2 and TRBJ2-5; D might be TRBD1 (5 bases). The J call is uncertain, as TRBJ2-7 better fits the DNA end. This CDR3 comprises 14 residues. Germline assignment: CDR1 SGHTA and CDR2 FQGNSA. CDR3 in DNA: TGTGCCAGCAGCTTAGGGGGCGCGTCCTACGAGCAGTACTTC. Protein product: CASSLGGASYEQYF.

The gene calls are TRBV29-1 and TRBJ2-1; D uncertain. The CDR3 spans 12 residues. The V gene's germline CDR1 is SQVTM and CDR2 ANQGSEA. V lost 4 bases and J lost 3, with 7 bases in between. CDR3 region: CSVVGGYNEQFF. The CDR3, as DNA: TGCAGCGTTGTTGGCGGCTACAATGAGCAGTTCTTC.

This chain uses TRBV7-2 with TRBJ1-2; the D gene is possibly TRBD1 (6 bases). Germline values: CDR1 SGHTA, CDR2 FQGNSA. Trimming removed 2 bases from V and 0 bases from J, with 16 bases in between. The CDR3 has 17 residues. CDR3 residues: CASSLPAGARPNYGYTF. For the CDR3, the DNA is TGTGCCAGCAGCTTACCGGCAGGGGCCCGCCCTAACTATGGCTACACCTTC.

This clone has just a few counts. This chain uses TRBV4-1 with TRBJ2-1, with TRBD2 matching 8 bases. The CDR3 sequence is 16 residues long. V was clipped by 6 bases and J by 2 bases; unmatched bases: 9. Germline lookup yields CDR1 MGHRA and CDR2 YSYEKL. DNA for the CDR3: TGCGCCAGCAGTCCATTAAGCGGGAGCCCCTACAATGAGCAGTTCTTC. Translation gives CASSPLSGSPYNEQFF.

The V gene is TRBV10-3, the J gene TRBJ2-5; tentatively, D is TRBD1 (5 bases). The germline V gene encodes CDR1 ENHRY and CDR2 SYGVKD. Trimming shortened V by 2 bases and J by 7 bases, and 20 bases separated the two germline ends. The CDR3 covers 16 residues. The CDR3 loop is CAISESSSEGQGTQYF. In DNA, the CDR3 is TGTGCCATCAGTGAGAGTTCGTCCGAAGGGCAGGGGACCCAGTACTTC.

This chain connects TRBV11-3 to TRBJ2-7; TRBD1 matches at 8 bases. The germline V gene encodes CDR1 SGHNT and CDR2 YENEEA. The CDR3 is made up of 17 amino acids. V lost 1 base and J lost 0; bases outside the gene matches: 8. CDR3 loop: CASSLGLGQGHSYEQYV. The CDR3 DNA reads TGTGCCAGCAGCTTAGGTCTCGGACAGGGACACTCCTACGAGCAGTACGTC.

The chain links TRBV19 to TRBJ2-2; 8 positions agree with TRBD1. Trimming took 3 bases from V and 5 from J; bases not matched to a gene: 2. The germline V gene encodes CDR1 LNHDA and CDR2 SQIVND (reference sequence). The CDR3 runs 14 residues. The CDR3 nucleotides read TGTGCCAGTAGTATGAACAGGGGGACCGGGGAGCTGTTTTTT. The encoded protein is CASSMNRGTGELFF.

The chain links TRBV7-2 to TRBJ2-2; possibly TRBD2 for D (6 bases). V was cut by 2 bases and J by 5 bases, with 18 bases left in between. The CDR3 is made up of 17 amino acids. Per germline, CDR1 SGHTA and CDR2 FQGNSA. CDR3 DNA sequence: TGTGCCAGCAGCTTACAGGGTGGGAGGAGTCGGACCGGGGAGCTGTTTTTT. Translation gives CASSLQGGRSRTGELFF.

The rearrangement links TRBV2 to TRBJ2-2, with 9 bases identical to TRBD1. The V and J ends lost 4 bases and 5 bases, in that order; junction bases with no gene match: 23. CDR3 length: 21 amino acids. Germline CDR1 is SNHLY and CDR2 is FYNNEI. DNA for the CDR3: TGTGCCAGCAGTGCTAAGCCCGGGACAGGGCCATTAAACGGCCTAACCGGGGAGCTGTTTTTT. This encodes CASSAKPGTGPLNGLTGELFF.

The V and J genes are TRBV11-2 and TRBJ1-1; 7 nucleotides line up with TRBD1. Germline V lookup: CDR1 SGHAT, CDR2 FQNNGV. J gave up 6 bases and V 0 bases, and 4 bases lay outside the gene matches. The CDR3 loop spans 14 amino acids. Here the CDR3 DNA reads TGTGCCAGCAGCTTAGATGGAACAGGGGCTGAAGCTTTCTTT. Translation gives CASSLDGTGAEAFF.

This clone was counted once. The CDR3 sequence: CASSFGNRITSTDTQYF. The CDR3 DNA is TGTGCCAGCAGCTTCGGGAACCGGATTACTAGCACAGATACGCAGTATTTT. The chain is built from TRBV7-9 and TRBJ2-3; tentatively, D is TRBD2 (5 bases). CDR3 length: 17 amino acids. Looked up from germline, CDR1 is SEHNR and CDR2 is FQNEAQ (reference sequence). Trimming removed 3 bases from V and 0 bases from J, with 16 bases in between. Together with reference TRBV7-9 and TRBJ2-3, the CDR3 gives the full variable domain: DTGVSQNPRHKITKRGQNVTFRCDPISEHNRLYWYRQTLGQGPEFLTYFQNEAQLEKSRLLSDRFSAERPKGSFSTLEIQRTEQGDSAMYLCASSFGNRITSTDTQYFGPGTRLTVL.

V is TRBV6-1 and J is TRBJ2-7; D possibly corresponds to TRBD1 (5 bases). The CDR3 contains 15 residues. The V end was cut by 6 bases, the J end by 2 bases, with 17 bases between. Germline-derived CDR1 and CDR2 are MNHNS and SASEGT. CDR3 residues: CASREQAFPPYEQYF. In DNA form, the CDR3 reads TGTGCCAGCAGGGAACAGGCCTTCCCTCCCTACGAGCAGTACTTC.

This clone was counted only a few times. The chain combines TRBV7-8 with TRBJ2-5, with D perhaps matching TRBD1 (6 bases). The CDR3 spans 17 residues. In germline, CDR1 is SGHVS, CDR2 FQNEAQ. Trimming removed 2 bases at V and 5 bases at J, with 21 bases between. In DNA, the CDR3 is TGTGCCAGCAGCTTATGGCCAGGGGCCGCGGTCGGGGAGACCCAGTACTTC. Amino acids: CASSLWPGAAVGETQYF.

This chain uses TRBV10-2 with TRBJ1-5; D is uncertain. The germline V and J ends were trimmed by 0 bases and 9 bases, with 12 bases remaining between them. CDR1 WSHSY and CDR2 SAAADI come from the germline V gene. CDR3 size: 14 residues. The CDR3 spells CASSESPGAGPQHF. CDR3 coding DNA: TGCGCCAGCAGTGAGTCGCCAGGCGCAGGGCCCCAGCATTTT.

This chain joins TRBV5-1 and TRBJ2-7; TRBD1 might be the D (7 bases). The CDR3 is 14 residues long. CDR1 is SGHRS, CDR2 YFSETQ, per germline. The V gene lost 2 bases and the J gene lost 7 bases, with 16 bases spanning the gap. The CDR3 loop reads CASSFIGGGAEQYF. The CDR3 DNA reads TGCGCCAGCAGCTTCATCGGAGGGGGCGCGGAGCAGTACTTC.

This chain links TRBV28 with TRBJ2-7, with 8 nucleotides matching TRBD2. The ends lost 5 bases at V and 3 bases at J; junction bases unmatched: 6. The length of the CDR3 is 14 residues. Germline-derived CDR1 and CDR2 are MDHEN and SYDVKM. CDR3 DNA sequence: TGTGCCAGCAGTGAATCGGGACTAGGCTACGAGCAGTACTTC. Translating it yields CASSESGLGYEQYF.